This T cell receptor (beta chain) was profiled in a study of blood T cell repertoires in COVID-19. The protocol was immunoSEQ multiplex PCR, while the TCRdb copy is restricted to in-frame clones and leaves out a portion. Here the sample spans over 200,000 clones, over 75% being singletons. CDR3 length: 16 amino acids. In germline, CDR1 is SGHKS, CDR2 YYEKEE (reference sequence). The V and J ends lost 1 base and 0 bases respectively, with 10 bases between them. The receptor comes from a woman between 45 and 60 years old who had recovered from COVID-19. Specimen: PBMCs or T cells enriched from blood (not recorded which). The rearrangement joins TRBV5-5 to TRBJ2-2; D unclear. CDR3 sequence: CASSLFYSSNTGELFF. For the CDR3, the DNA is TGTGCCAGCAGCTTGTTTTACAGTTCGAACACCGGGGAGCTGTTTTTT.